The 26 T cell receptor beta chains below all came from one sample that was sequenced in a study of T-cell reconstitution after alpha-beta-depleted transplantation in children. Preparation of the TCRbeta library used unique molecular identifiers. Each CDR3 protein gets one entry after TCRdb re-called the PCR reads with MiXCR. Found here are 350,000 to 400,000 distinct CDR3 sequences, about 20% of them singletons; the top ten hold less than 4.5%. Source: PBMCs from the stem cell graft donor, taken from the stem cell graft. The receptors were gathered from a human donor who donated a stem cell graft to a child with acute myeloid leukemia.

This clonotype was found a few times. This chain links TRBV7-9 with TRBJ2-3; 9 bases line up with TRBD2. With 6 bases clipped from V and 4 bases from J, the junction kept 8 bases outside the gene matches. Germline V gives CDR1 SEHNR, CDR2 FQNEAQ (reference sequence). This CDR3 contains 15 residues. CDR3 nucleotide sequence: TGTGCCAGCAGACCTAGCGGGAAGGGTTCAGATACGCAGTATTTT. It translates to CASRPSGKGSDTQYF.

This clonotype was observed at least ten times. V usage is TRBV20-1 and J usage is TRBJ2-1, with 8 nucleotides matching TRBD2. V lost 5 bases, J lost 5 bases, and 2 bases stayed unmatched. CDR1 and CDR2 from the germline V gene are DFQATT and SNEGSKA (reference sequence). The CDR3 consists of 12 residues. CDR3 bases: TGCAGTGCTGGGGGACTAGACAATGAGCAGTTCTTC. It yields the protein CSAGGLDNEQFF.

The CDR3, as DNA: TGTGCCAGCAGCATTAGCGGGAGTTGGGCAGATACGCAGTATTTT. It is translated as CASSISGSWADTQYF. The chain joins TRBV7-2 to TRBJ2-3; 9 nucleotides agree with TRBD2. V was pared by 5 bases and J by 4 bases, with 7 bases of the junction left unmatched. Germline loops: CDR1 SGHTA, CDR2 FQGNSA. There are 15 residues in the CDR3.

V is TRBV20-1 and J is TRBJ2-4, with TRBD1 matching 7 bases. This CDR3 spans 13 amino acids. Losses at the gene ends were 6 bases for V and 6 bases for J; bases not matched to a gene: 8. CDR1 and CDR2 from the germline V gene are DFQATT and SNEGSKA (reference sequence). CDR3 residues: CSARGQAGNIQYF. Here the CDR3 DNA reads TGCAGTGCCCGAGGACAGGCGGGAAACATTCAGTACTTC.

In this sample, this clonotype turned up many times. CDR3 loop: CASRSTGVGNQPQHF. As DNA, the CDR3 is TGTGCCAGCAGATCTACAGGGGTGGGCAATCAGCCCCAGCATTTT. The genes are TRBV6-1 and TRBJ1-5; TRBD1 matches 7 bases. The ends lost 6 bases at V and 2 bases at J; junction bases unmatched: 7. The germline CDR1 and CDR2 sequences are MNHNS and SASEGT. The CDR3 totals 15 residues.

The rearrangement joins TRBV20-1 to TRBJ2-1; 9 bases match TRBD2. This CDR3 is 14 amino acids long. Germline-derived CDR1 and CDR2 are DFQATT and SNEGSKA (reference sequence). V lost 4 bases and J lost 6; bases outside the gene matches: 7. For the CDR3, the DNA is TGCAGTGCTATAGCGGCGGGAGGGGGCAATGAGCAGTTCTTC. Its protein is CSAIAAGGGNEQFF.

The chain couples TRBV24-1 to TRBJ2-1; 8 nucleotides line up with TRBD2. Unmatched junction bases numbered 6, after V lost 9 bases and J lost 3 bases. Germline V gene data show CDR1 as KGHDR and CDR2 as SFDVKD. The CDR3 is 14 residues long. The CDR3 DNA follows: TGTGCCACCTTAGCGGGAATATTCTACAATGAGCAGTTCTTC. Amino acids: CATLAGIFYNEQFF.

V gene TRBV12-3 or TRBV12-4 combines with J gene TRBJ1-6; D is ambiguous. Trimming cost V 3 bases and J 8 bases, with 8 bases left between them. This CDR3 has 13 residues. In DNA, the CDR3 is TGTGCCAGCAGTTTGATAGAGTATTCACCCCTCCACTTT. Translating it yields CASSLIEYSPLHF.

This clonotype was observed a handful of times. The rearrangement links TRBV24-1 to TRBJ2-5, with 7 bases aligning to TRBD1. The germline gives CDR1 KGHDR, CDR2 SFDVKD. The CDR3 contains 16 residues. After removal of 5 bases from V and 5 bases from J, the junction contained 13 bases not matched to a gene. Written as DNA, the CDR3 is TGTGCCACCAGTGCTGTGGGCAGGGGGAATCAGGAGACCCAGTACTTC. Its translation: CATSAVGRGNQETQYF.

This chain joins TRBV24-1 and TRBJ2-1; D gene ambiguous. The V gene's germline CDR1 is KGHDR and CDR2 SFDVKD. V gave up 7 bases and J gave up 5 bases, with 8 bases separating them. The CDR3 runs 12 residues. As DNA, the CDR3 is TGTGCCACCAGGAACTTTAACAATGAGCAGTTCTTC. Amino acid sequence: CATRNFNNEQFF.

The V gene is TRBV10-3, the J gene TRBJ2-2; 8 bases match TRBD1. V gave up 9 bases and J gave up 6 bases; unmatched junction bases: 3. Germline-derived CDR1 and CDR2 are ENHRY and SYGVKD. The CDR3 spans 12 residues. The CDR3 sequence is CAMAQGAGELFF. The CDR3 DNA follows: TGTGCCATGGCACAGGGGGCCGGGGAGCTGTTTTTT.

The chain uses TRBV7-9 and TRBJ2-7; D is unclear. The V end was cut by 3 bases, the J end by 7 bases, with 16 bases between. This CDR3 region has 14 residues. The germline gives CDR1 SEHNR, CDR2 FQNEAQ (reference sequence). The CDR3 DNA reads TGTGCCAGCAGCTTCAGGTCCTTAGTTGAAGAGCAGTACTTC. It translates to CASSFRSLVEEQYF.

About this clonotype: An end of the junction differs from the germline gene, which may be a read error. The V call is TRBV27, the J call TRBJ2-7; TRBD2 might be the D (6 bases). This CDR3 has 16 residues. Germline V gene lookup returns CDR1 MNHEY and CDR2 SMNVEV (reference sequence). CDR3 sequence (DNA): TGTGCCGGCAGTCACCCGGGGGACGGTCCCCGGAACGAGCAGTACTTC. This codes for CAGSHPGDGPRNEQYF.

This clonotype was counted between two and nine times. A read error may account for a junction end that differs from germline. The chain joins TRBV6-1 to TRBJ2-1; maybe TRBD1 (6 bases). Germline assignment: CDR1 MNHNS and CDR2 SASEGT. This CDR3 is 13 amino acids long. CDR3 in DNA: TGTGCCAGCAGACGATCGACCGAGGGGGAGCTGTTCTTC. Protein sequence: CASRRSTEGELFF.

This clonotype appeared many times. The chain couples TRBV20-1 to TRBJ2-3, with a tentative D call TRBD1 (6 bases). CDR3 length: 13 residues. CDR1 is DFQATT and CDR2 is SNEGSKA in the germline V gene (reference sequence). Between the trimmed V and J ends, which lost 6 bases and 3 bases, there was a span of 13 bases. DNA of the CDR3: TGCAGTGCGCCAAGCCAGGGGACAGATACGCAGTATTTT. Its protein is CSAPSQGTDTQYF.

This clonotype has at least ten counts. The rearrangement links TRBV29-1 to TRBJ2-1, with 11 bases fitting TRBD2. The length of the CDR3 is 16 residues. V lost 7 bases and J lost 0; bases outside the gene matches: 8. Germline V gene data show CDR1 as SQVTM and CDR2 as ANQGSEA. CDR3 nucleotides: TGCAGCGGTTCTCCGACTAGCGGGGTCTCCTACAATGAGCAGTTCTTC. Translating it yields CSGSPTSGVSYNEQFF.

This clonotype was seen only a few times. The V call is TRBV11-2, the J call TRBJ1-4, with 7 positions matching TRBD1. After removal of 5 bases from V and 0 bases from J, the junction contained 3 bases not matched to a gene. This CDR3 is built from 15 residues. Germline loops: CDR1 SGHAT, CDR2 FQNNGV. CDR3 DNA: TGTGCCAGCAGCGGACAGGCCGCAACTAATGAAAAACTGTTTTTT. Residues: CASSGQAATNEKLFF.

The chain joins TRBV4-1 to TRBJ2-7; 7 bases are shared with TRBD2. The CDR3 is made up of 15 amino acids. CDR1 MGHRA and CDR2 YSYEKL come from the germline V gene. V shed 0 bases and J 2 bases; nucleotides not matched to a gene: 4. CDR3 DNA sequence: TGCGCCAGCAGCCAAGAACCGGGGAGGGCCTACGAGCAGTACTTC. It is translated as CASSQEPGRAYEQYF.

This clonotype was detected ten times or more. The V call is TRBV29-1, the J call TRBJ2-7; D gene ambiguous. The germline V and J ends were trimmed by 0 bases and 5 bases, with 8 bases remaining between them. The CDR3 runs 12 residues. In germline, CDR1 is SQVTM, CDR2 ANQGSEA. The CDR3 nucleotides read TGCAGCGTTGAAGAGGGCCCTGACGAGCAGTACTTC. Amino acid sequence: CSVEEGPDEQYF.

CDR3 in DNA: TGTGCCAGCAGCTTGACGTACAGCTCCTACGAGCAGTACTTC. It specifies CASSLTYSSYEQYF. The chain links TRBV11-2 to TRBJ2-7; the D is unclear. Germline V gene sequence: CDR1 SGHAT, CDR2 FQNNGV. CDR3 length: 14 amino acids. The V and J ends lost 3 bases and 0 bases respectively, with 9 bases between them.

In this sample, this clonotype turned up many times. The rearrangement links TRBV29-1 to TRBJ2-3, with 9 bases identical to TRBD2. The CDR3 is 17 amino acids. V shed 2 bases and J 2 bases; nucleotides not matched to a gene: 11. CDR1 is SQVTM, CDR2 ANQGSEA, per germline. In nucleotides, the CDR3 is TGCAGCGTTGAAATCACAGCGGGAGGAGTGGACACAGATACGCAGTATTTT. It yields the protein CSVEITAGGVDTDTQYF.

This clonotype came up many times. This chain connects TRBV29-1 to TRBJ2-7; possible D gene TRBD1, 7 bases. This CDR3 has 15 residues. V was cut by 6 bases and J by 0 bases, with 18 bases left in between. Germline-derived CDR1 and CDR2 are SQVTM and ANQGSEA. The CDR3 here is CSVAPTGRHSYEQYF. In DNA, the CDR3 is TGCAGCGTGGCCCCGACAGGGAGGCACTCCTACGAGCAGTACTTC.

This clonotype was seen more than once but under ten times. The V call is TRBV5-1, the J call TRBJ2-2; the match to TRBD2 covers 9 bases. The junction had 9 bases not matched to a gene; V was cut back by 5 bases and J by 4 bases. The CDR3 spans 16 residues. Germline values: CDR1 SGHRS, CDR2 YFSETQ. CDR3 in DNA: TGCGCCAGCAGATTGAGCGGGAGGTTCGGCACCGGGGAGCTGTTTTTT. Translated, it gives CASRLSGRFGTGELFF.

This rearrangement joins TRBV27 to TRBJ2-1; D is uncertain. Trimming left V 2 bases short and J 0 bases short, with 11 bases between. The germline gives CDR1 MNHEY, CDR2 SMNVEV (reference sequence). The CDR3 has 16 residues. CDR3 sequence: CASSLGAPSSYNEQFF. CDR3 DNA sequence: TGTGCCAGCAGTTTAGGAGCGCCGAGCTCCTACAATGAGCAGTTCTTC.

This clonotype was recorded many times. J is TRBJ2-1 and V is TRBV25-1; no reliable D call. CDR1 is MGHDK, CDR2 SYGVNS, per germline. The CDR3 runs to 13 residues. V lost 4 bases and J 8 bases, leaving 12 bases between the germline ends. CDR3 protein: CASSGIDGDEQFF. In DNA, the CDR3 is TGTGCCAGCAGTGGAATAGATGGCGATGAGCAGTTCTTC.

The V and J genes are TRBV7-8 and TRBJ2-7, with D perhaps TRBD1 (5 bases). V lost 5 bases and J 3 bases, leaving 17 bases between the germline ends. Per the germline V gene, CDR1 is SGHVS and CDR2 is FQNEAQ. This CDR3 has 15 residues. CDR3 nucleotides: TGTGCCAGCAGCCCAGGGCGGATAACTCTCTACGAGCAGTACTTC. Protein sequence: CASSPGRITLYEQYF.